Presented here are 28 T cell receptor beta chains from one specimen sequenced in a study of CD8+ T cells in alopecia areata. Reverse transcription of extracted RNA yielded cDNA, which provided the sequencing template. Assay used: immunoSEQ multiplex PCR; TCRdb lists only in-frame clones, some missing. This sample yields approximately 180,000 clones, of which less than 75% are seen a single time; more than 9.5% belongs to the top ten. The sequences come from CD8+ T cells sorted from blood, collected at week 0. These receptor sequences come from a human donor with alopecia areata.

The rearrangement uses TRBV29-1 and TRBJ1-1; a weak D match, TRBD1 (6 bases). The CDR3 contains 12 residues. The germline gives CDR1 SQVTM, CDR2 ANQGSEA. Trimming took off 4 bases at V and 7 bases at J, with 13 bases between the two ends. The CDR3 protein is CSVGQDKNEAFF. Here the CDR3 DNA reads TGCAGCGTTGGACAGGACAAGAATGAAGCTTTCTTT.

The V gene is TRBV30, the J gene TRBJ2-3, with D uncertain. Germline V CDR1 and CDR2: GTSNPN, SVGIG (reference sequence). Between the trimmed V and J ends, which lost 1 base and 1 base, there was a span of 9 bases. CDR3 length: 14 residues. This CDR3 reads CAWSGGVGTDTQYF. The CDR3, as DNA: TGTGCCTGGAGTGGTGGGGTGGGCACAGATACGCAGTATTTT.

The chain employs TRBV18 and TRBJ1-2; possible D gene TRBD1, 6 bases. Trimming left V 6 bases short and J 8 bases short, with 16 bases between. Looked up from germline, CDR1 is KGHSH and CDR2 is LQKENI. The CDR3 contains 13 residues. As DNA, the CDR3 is TGTGCCAGCTCCCGCAAGACAGGCCCGGGCTACACCTTC. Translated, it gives CASSRKTGPGYTF. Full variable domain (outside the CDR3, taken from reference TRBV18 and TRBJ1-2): NAGVMQNPRHLVRRRGQEARLRCSPMKGHSHVYWYRQLPEEGLKFMVYLQKENIIDESGMPKERFSAEFPKEGPSILRIQQVVRGDSAAYFCASSRKTGPGYTFGSGTRLTVV.

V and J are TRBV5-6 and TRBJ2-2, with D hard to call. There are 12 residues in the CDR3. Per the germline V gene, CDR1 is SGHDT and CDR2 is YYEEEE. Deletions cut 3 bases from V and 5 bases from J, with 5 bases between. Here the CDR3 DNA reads TGTGCCAGCAGCTGCTGGACCGGGGAGCTGTTTTTT. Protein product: CASSCWTGELFF.

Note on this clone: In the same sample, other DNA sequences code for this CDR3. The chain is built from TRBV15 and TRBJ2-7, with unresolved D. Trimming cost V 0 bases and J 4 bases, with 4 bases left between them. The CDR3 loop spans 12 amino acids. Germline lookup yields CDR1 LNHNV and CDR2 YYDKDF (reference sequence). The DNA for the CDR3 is TGTGCCACCAGCAGAGAGGGGTACGAGCAGTACTTC. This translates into CATSREGYEQYF.

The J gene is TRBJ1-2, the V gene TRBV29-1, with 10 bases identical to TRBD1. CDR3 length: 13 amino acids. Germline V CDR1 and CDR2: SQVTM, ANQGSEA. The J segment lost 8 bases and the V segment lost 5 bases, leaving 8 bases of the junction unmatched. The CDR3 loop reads CSVWGTGDEGYTF. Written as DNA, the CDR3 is TGCAGCGTTTGGGGGACAGGGGATGAAGGCTACACCTTC.

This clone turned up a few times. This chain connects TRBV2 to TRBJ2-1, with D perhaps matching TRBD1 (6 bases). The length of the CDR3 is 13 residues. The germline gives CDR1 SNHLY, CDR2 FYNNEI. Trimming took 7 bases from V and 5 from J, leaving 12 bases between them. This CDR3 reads CASNAQGDNEQFF. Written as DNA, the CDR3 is TGTGCCAGCAACGCACAGGGAGACAATGAGCAGTTCTTC.

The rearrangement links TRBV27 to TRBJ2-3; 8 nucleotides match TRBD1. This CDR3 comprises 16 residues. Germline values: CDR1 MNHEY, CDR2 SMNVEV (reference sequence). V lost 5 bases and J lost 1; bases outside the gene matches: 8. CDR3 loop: CASSPSGTGRTDTQYF. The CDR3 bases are TGTGCCAGCAGTCCCTCCGGGACAGGTCGCACAGATACGCAGTATTTT.

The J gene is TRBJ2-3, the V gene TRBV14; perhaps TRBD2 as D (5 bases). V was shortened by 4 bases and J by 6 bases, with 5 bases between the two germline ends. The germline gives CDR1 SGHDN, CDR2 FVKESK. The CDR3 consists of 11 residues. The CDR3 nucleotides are TGTGCCAGCAGCCCGGGGGATACGCAGTATTTT. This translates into CASSPGDTQYF.

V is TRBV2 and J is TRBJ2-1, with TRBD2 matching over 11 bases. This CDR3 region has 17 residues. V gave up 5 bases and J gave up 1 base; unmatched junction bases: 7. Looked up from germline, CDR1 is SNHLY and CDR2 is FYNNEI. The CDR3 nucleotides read TGTGCCAGCAGTCCCGTGACTAGCGGGGCTTCCTACAATGAGCAGTTCTTC. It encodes CASSPVTSGASYNEQFF. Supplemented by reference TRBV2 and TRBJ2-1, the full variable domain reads EPEVTQTPSHQVTQMGQEVILRCVPISNHLYFYWYRQILGQKVEFLVSFYNNEISEKSEIFDDQFSVERPDGSNFTLKIRSTKLEDSAMYFCASSPVTSGASYNEQFFGPGTRLTVL.

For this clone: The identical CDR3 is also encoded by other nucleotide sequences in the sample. The CDR3 reads CAWSPTVYGYTF. CDR3 nucleotides: TGTGCCTGGAGTCCGACAGTCTATGGCTACACCTTC. The rearrangement joins TRBV30 to TRBJ1-2; perhaps TRBD1 as D (5 bases). With 2 bases removed from V and 4 bases from J, the gap between germline ends came to 8 bases. Germline V lookup: CDR1 GTSNPN, CDR2 SVGIG (reference sequence). The CDR3 spans 12 residues.

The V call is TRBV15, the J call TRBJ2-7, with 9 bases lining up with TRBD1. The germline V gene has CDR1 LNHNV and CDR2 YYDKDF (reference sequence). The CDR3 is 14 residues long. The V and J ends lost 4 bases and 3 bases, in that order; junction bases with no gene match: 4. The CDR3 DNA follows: TGTGCCACCAGCACCAGACAGGGGGACTACGAGCAGTACTTC. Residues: CATSTRQGDYEQYF. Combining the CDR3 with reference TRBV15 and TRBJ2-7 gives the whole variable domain DAMVIQNPRYQVTQFGKPVTLSCSQTLNHNVMYWYQQKSSQAPKLLFHYYDKDFNNEADTPDNFQSRRPNTSFCFLDIRSPGLGDTAMYLCATSTRQGDYEQYFGPGTRLTVT.

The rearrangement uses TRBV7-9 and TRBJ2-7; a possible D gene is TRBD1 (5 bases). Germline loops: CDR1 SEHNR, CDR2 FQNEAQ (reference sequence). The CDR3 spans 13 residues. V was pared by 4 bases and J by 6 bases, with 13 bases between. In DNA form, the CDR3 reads TGTGCCAGCAGCTCCTACCAGGGTCGCGAGCAGTACTTC. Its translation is CASSSYQGREQYF.

For the CDR3, the DNA is TGTGCCAGTAAAGGAGCAGTCAAAATGGGTCAGCCCCAGCATTTT. This gives the protein CASKGAVKMGQPQHF. V and J are TRBV6-1 and TRBJ1-5, with D unclear. The CDR3 has 15 residues. Trimming left V 9 bases short and J 6 bases short, with 21 bases between. CDR1 is MNHNS, CDR2 SASEGT, per germline.

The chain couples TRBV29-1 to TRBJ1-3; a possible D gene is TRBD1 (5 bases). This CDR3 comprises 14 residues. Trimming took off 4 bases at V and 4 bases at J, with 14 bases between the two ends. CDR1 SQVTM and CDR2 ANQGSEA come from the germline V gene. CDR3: CSVGRQGSGNTIYF. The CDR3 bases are TGCAGCGTTGGAAGGCAGGGATCAGGAAACACCATATATTTT.

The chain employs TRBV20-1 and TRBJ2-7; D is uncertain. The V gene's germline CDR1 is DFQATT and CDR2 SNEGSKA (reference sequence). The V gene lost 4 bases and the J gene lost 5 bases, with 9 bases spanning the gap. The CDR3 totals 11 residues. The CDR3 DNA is TGCAGTGCTAACACAGCCGACGAGCAGTACTTC. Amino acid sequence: CSANTADEQYF.

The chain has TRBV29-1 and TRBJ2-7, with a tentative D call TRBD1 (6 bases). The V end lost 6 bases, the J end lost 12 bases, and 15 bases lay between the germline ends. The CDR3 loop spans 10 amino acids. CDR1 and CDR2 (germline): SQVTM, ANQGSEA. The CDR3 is CSVAGVSLYF. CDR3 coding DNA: TGCAGCGTAGCAGGGGTTTCTCTGTACTTC.

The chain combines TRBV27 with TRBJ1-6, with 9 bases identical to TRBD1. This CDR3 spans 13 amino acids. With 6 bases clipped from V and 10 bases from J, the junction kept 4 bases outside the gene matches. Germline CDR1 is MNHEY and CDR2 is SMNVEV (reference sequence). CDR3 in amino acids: CASRQGAQSPLHF. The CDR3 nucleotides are TGTGCCAGCAGACAGGGGGCACAATCACCCCTCCACTTT.

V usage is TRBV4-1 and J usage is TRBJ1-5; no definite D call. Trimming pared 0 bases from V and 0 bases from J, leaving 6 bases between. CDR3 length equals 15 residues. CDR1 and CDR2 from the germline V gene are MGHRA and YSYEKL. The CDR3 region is CASSQESGSNQPQHF. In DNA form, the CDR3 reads TGCGCCAGCAGCCAAGAGTCGGGTAGCAATCAGCCCCAGCATTTT.

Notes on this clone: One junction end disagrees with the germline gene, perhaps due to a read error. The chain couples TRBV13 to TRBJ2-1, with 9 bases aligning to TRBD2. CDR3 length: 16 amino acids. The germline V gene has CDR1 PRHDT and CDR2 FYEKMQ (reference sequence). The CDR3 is CASSLGPAGGPNEQFF. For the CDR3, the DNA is TGTGCCAGCAGCCTAGGCCCGGCGGGGGGGCCCAATGAGCAGTTCTTC.

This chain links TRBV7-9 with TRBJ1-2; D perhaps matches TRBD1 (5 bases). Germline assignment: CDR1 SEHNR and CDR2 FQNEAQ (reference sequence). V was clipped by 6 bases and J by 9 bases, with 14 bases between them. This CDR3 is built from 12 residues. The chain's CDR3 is CASSPQGESYTF. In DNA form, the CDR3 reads TGTGCCAGCAGTCCCCAGGGAGAGAGCTACACCTTC. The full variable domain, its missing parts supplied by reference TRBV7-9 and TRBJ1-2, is DTGVSQNPRHKITKRGQNVTFRCDPISEHNRLYWYRQTLGQGPEFLTYFQNEAQLEKSRLLSDRFSAERPKGSFSTLEIQRTEQGDSAMYLCASSPQGESYTFGSGTRLTVV.

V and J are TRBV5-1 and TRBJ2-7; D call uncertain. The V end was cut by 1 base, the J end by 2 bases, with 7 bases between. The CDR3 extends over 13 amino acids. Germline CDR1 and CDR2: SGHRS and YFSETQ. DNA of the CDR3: TGCGCCAGCAGCTTGACACGGGCCTACGAGCAGTACTTC. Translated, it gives CASSLTRAYEQYF.

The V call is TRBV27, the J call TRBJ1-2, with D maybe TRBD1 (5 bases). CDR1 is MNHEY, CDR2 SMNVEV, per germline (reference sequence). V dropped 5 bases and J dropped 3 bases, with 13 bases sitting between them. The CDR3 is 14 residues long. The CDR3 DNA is TGTGCCAGCAGTGTGGGGCGACAGCACTATGGCTACACCTTC. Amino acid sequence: CASSVGRQHYGYTF.

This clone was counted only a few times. The CDR3 DNA reads TGTGCCTGGCAGCCCAAACATGGGGGGAGCTCCTACAATGAGCAGTTCTTC. Protein product: CAWQPKHGGSSYNEQFF. The chain employs TRBV30 and TRBJ2-1, with a possible D match to TRBD2 (6 bases). Trimming took off 5 bases at V and 0 bases at J, with 20 bases between the two ends. The CDR3 extends over 17 amino acids. CDR1 is GTSNPN and CDR2 is SVGIG in the germline V gene (reference sequence).

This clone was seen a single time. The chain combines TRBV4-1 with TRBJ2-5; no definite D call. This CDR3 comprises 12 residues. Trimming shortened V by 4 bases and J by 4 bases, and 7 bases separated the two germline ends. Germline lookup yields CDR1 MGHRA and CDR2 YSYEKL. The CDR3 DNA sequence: TGCGCCAGCAGCCCTAAGGGAGAGACCCAGTACTTC. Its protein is CASSPKGETQYF.

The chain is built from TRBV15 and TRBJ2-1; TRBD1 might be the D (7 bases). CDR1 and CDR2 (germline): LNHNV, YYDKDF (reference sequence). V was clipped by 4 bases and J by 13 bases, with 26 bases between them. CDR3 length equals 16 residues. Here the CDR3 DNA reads TGTGCCACCAGCACCCAATCCGGGACAGCGGAGGGGTTCCAGTTCTTC. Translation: CATSTQSGTAEGFQFF.

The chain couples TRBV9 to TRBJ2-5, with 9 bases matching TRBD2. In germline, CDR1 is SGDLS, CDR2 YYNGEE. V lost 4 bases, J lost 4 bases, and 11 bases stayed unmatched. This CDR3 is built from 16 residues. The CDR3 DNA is TGTGCCAGCAGCTTGCCCCGCGGGGGGGCCGGAGAGACCCAGTACTTC. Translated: CASSLPRGGAGETQYF. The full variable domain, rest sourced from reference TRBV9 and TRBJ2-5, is DSGVTQTPKHLITATGQRVTLRCSPRSGDLSVYWYQQSLDQGLQFLIQYYNGEERAKGNILERFSAQQFPDLHSELNLSSLELGDSALYFCASSLPRGGAGETQYFGPGTRLLVL.

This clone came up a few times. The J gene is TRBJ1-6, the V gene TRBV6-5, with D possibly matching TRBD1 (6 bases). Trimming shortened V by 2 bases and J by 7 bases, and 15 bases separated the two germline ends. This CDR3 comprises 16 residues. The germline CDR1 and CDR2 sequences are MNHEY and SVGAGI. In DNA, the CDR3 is TGTGCCAGCAGTTACAACGACAGGACCAAAAATTCACCCCTCCACTTT. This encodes CASSYNDRTKNSPLHF.